The 21 T cell receptor beta chains below all came from one sample that was sequenced in a study of blood T cell repertoires in COVID-19. TCRdb's copy holds only in-frame clones and misses some; the assay was immunoSEQ multiplex PCR. Seen here are 150,000 to 160,000 clones, about 90% observed once, and the top ten hold 0.55%. Sequences were obtained from peripheral blood. The receptors were sampled from a man aged 45-60 years with acute or convalescent COVID-19.

The rearrangement joins TRBV6-1 to TRBJ2-7; D is unclear. Trimming removed 2 bases at V and 2 bases at J, with 4 bases between. CDR3 length: 12 residues. Germline CDR1 MNHNS, CDR2 SASEGT. CDR3 sequence: CASSESTYEQYF. Here the CDR3 DNA reads TGTGCCAGCAGTGAAAGCACCTACGAGCAGTACTTC.

The V call is TRBV3-1 (or the pseudogene TRBV3-2), the J call TRBJ1-3; D is unclear. Trimming shortened V by 3 bases and J by 0 bases, and 9 bases separated the two germline ends. Germline V gene data show CDR1 as LGHDT and CDR2 as YNNKEL (reference sequence). The CDR3 is made up of 15 amino acids. CDR3 in DNA: TGTGCCAGCAGCCACTCTGGGAGCTCTGGAAACACCATATATTTT. It encodes CASSHSGSSGNTIYF.

The J gene is TRBJ1-3, the V gene TRBV19; D is perhaps TRBD1 (5 bases). This CDR3 has 15 residues. V dropped 6 bases and J dropped 0 bases, with 12 bases sitting between them. CDR1 is LNHDA, CDR2 SQIVND, per germline (reference sequence). The CDR3 nucleotides read TGTGCCAGTAGCAATACAGGAAACTCTGGAAACACCATATATTTT. Its translation: CASSNTGNSGNTIYF.

The rearrangement uses TRBV10-2 and TRBJ2-7; 9 nucleotides agree with TRBD2. The CDR3 loop spans 16 amino acids. With V trimmed by 7 bases and J by 2 bases, 12 bases remained unmatched. The germline gives CDR1 WSHSY, CDR2 SAAADI. The CDR3: CASTGLAGPGPYEQYF. CDR3 nucleotide sequence: TGCGCCAGCACTGGGCTAGCGGGGCCCGGACCCTACGAGCAGTACTTC.

The sample holds one count of this clone. The chain joins TRBV4-1 to TRBJ2-2; possible D gene TRBD1, 6 bases. In germline, CDR1 is MGHRA, CDR2 YSYEKL. CDR3 length: 15 residues. The germline V and J ends were trimmed by 4 bases and 7 bases, with 16 bases remaining between them. The CDR3 DNA reads TGCGCCAGCAGCCTGGGGGCCAGGGGCGGCGGGGAGCTGTTTTTT. Translated: CASSLGARGGGELFF.

V is TRBV7-6 and J is TRBJ2-3; D is ambiguous. Germline V CDR1 and CDR2: SGHVS, FNYEAQ. This CDR3 has 15 residues. Between the trimmed V and J ends, which lost 1 base and 0 bases, there was a span of 8 bases. In DNA form, the CDR3 reads TGTGCCAGCAGCTTAGTGGCGGAGAGCACAGATACGCAGTATTTT. Protein product: CASSLVAESTDTQYF.

The table lists this clone with a count of one. V and J are TRBV5-4 and TRBJ2-3; 9 bases fit TRBD2. The CDR3 length is 15 residues. Germline V gene lookup returns CDR1 SGHNT and CDR2 YYREEE (reference sequence). V was pared by 2 bases and J by 3 bases, with 4 bases of the junction left unmatched. The CDR3 loop is CASSLAGGLTDTQYF. CDR3 sequence (DNA): TGTGCCAGCAGCTTAGCGGGGGGACTTACAGATACGCAGTATTTT.

This rearrangement joins TRBV2 to TRBJ1-5; D perhaps matches TRBD1 (6 bases). Germline CDR1 reads SNHLY; CDR2 reads FYNNEI. V dropped 6 bases and J dropped 2 bases, with 14 bases sitting between them. The CDR3 covers 15 residues. CDR3 nucleotide sequence: TGTGCCAGCAGGGCCTTAGGGGGGGGCAATCAGCCCCAGCATTTT. Translating gives CASRALGGGNQPQHF. The full variable domain, rest sourced from reference TRBV2 and TRBJ1-5, is EPEVTQTPSHQVTQMGQEVILRCVPISNHLYFYWYRQILGQKVEFLVSFYNNEISEKSEIFDDQFSVERPDGSNFTLKIRSTKLEDSAMYFCASRALGGGNQPQHFGDGTRLSIL.

This clone appeared once. V usage is TRBV30 and J usage is TRBJ1-4, with D tentatively TRBD1 (5 bases). CDR3 length equals 15 residues. The V end was cut by 2 bases, the J end by 4 bases, with 14 bases between. Germline CDR1 is GTSNPN and CDR2 is SVGIG (reference sequence). The CDR3 here is CAWSFGQGLNEKLFF. The CDR3 coding sequence is TGTGCCTGGAGTTTCGGGCAGGGCCTTAATGAAAAACTGTTTTTT. The full variable domain, completed using reference TRBV30 and TRBJ1-4, is SQTIHQWPATLVQPVGSPLSLECTVEGTSNPNLYWYRQAAGRGLQLLFYSVGIGQISSEVPQNLSASRPQDRQFILSSKKLLLSDSGFYLCAWSFGQGLNEKLFFGSGTQLSVL.

The rearrangement joins TRBV10-3 to TRBJ2-6; no reliable D call. CDR1 is ENHRY and CDR2 is SYGVKD in the germline V gene. Trimming pared 0 bases from V and 0 bases from J, leaving 6 bases between. The CDR3 has 16 residues. CDR3 DNA: TGTGCCATCAGTGAGTCTGTCCTCTCTGGGGCCAACGTCCTGACTTTC. It is translated as CAISESVLSGANVLTF.

The rearrangement uses TRBV18 and TRBJ1-5; a weak D match, TRBD1 (5 bases). Germline V gene lookup returns CDR1 KGHSH and CDR2 LQKENI. V was trimmed by 6 bases and J by 7 bases, leaving 13 bases between them. The CDR3 spans 13 residues. The DNA for the CDR3 is TGTGCCAGCTCCGCGGGACTCCGGCAGCCCCAGCATTTT. It encodes CASSAGLRQPQHF.

V gene TRBV9 combines with J gene TRBJ1-5, with D tentatively TRBD1 (5 bases). V was cut by 0 bases and J by 8 bases, with 12 bases left in between. This CDR3 is 14 amino acids long. Per the germline V gene, CDR1 is SGDLS and CDR2 is YYNGEE. The CDR3 nucleotides are TGTGCCAGCAGCGTAGGGCCGGGGGTAGAGCCCCAGCATTTT. Translating gives CASSVGPGVEPQHF.

The J gene is TRBJ2-3, the V gene TRBV3-1 (or the pseudogene TRBV3-2), with 14 nucleotides matching TRBD2. The CDR3 length is 15 residues. Germline CDR1 is LGHDT and CDR2 is YNNKEL (reference sequence). The ends lost 3 bases at V and 8 bases at J; junction bases unmatched: 4. For the CDR3, the DNA is TGTGCCAGCAGCCAGGGACTAGCGGGAGTGGGTACGCAGTATTTT. Protein: CASSQGLAGVGTQYF.

As DNA, the CDR3 is TGTGCCAGCAGTTGGCTAGCGGGGGGAATCCTCACAGATACGCAGTATTTT. This gives the protein CASSWLAGGILTDTQYF. The J gene is TRBJ2-3, the V gene TRBV27, with 11 bases identical to TRBD2. The CDR3 contains 17 residues. V shed 4 bases and J 2 bases; nucleotides not matched to a gene: 8. Germline V gene sequence: CDR1 MNHEY, CDR2 SMNVEV (reference sequence).

The rearrangement uses TRBV29-1 and TRBJ1-1, with 11 bases matching TRBD1. V lost 6 bases to trimming and J lost 11 bases; unmatched junction nucleotides: 11. The CDR3 sequence is 13 residues long. Per germline, CDR1 SQVTM and CDR2 ANQGSEA. The CDR3 spells CSVGRTGGMRAFF. The CDR3 nucleotides read TGCAGCGTGGGACGGACAGGGGGCATGCGCGCTTTCTTT. Complete variable domain (other parts from reference TRBV29-1 and TRBJ1-1): SAVISQKPSRDICQRGTSLTIQCQVDSQVTMMFWYRQQPGQSLTLIATANQGSEATYESGFVIDKFPISRPNLTFSTLTVSNMSPEDSSIYLCSVGRTGGMRAFFGQGTRLTVV.

CDR3 DNA sequence: TGTGCCAGCGCCCCCCTGGACAGGGTGAGGGAAAAACTGTTTTTT. This encodes CASAPLDRVREKLFF. V gene TRBV11-2 combines with J gene TRBJ1-4; 8 bases map to TRBD1. The trim removed 8 bases at V and 8 bases at J, leaving 13 bases unmatched. The CDR3 totals 15 residues. Germline-derived CDR1 and CDR2 are SGHAT and FQNNGV.

The chain is built from TRBV5-8 and TRBJ2-1, with 10 nucleotides matching TRBD2. The V gene's germline CDR1 is SGHTS and CDR2 YDEGEE. Trimming took 0 bases from V and 8 from J; bases not matched to a gene: 8. The CDR3 has 16 residues. The CDR3 DNA reads TGTGCCAGCAGCTTGGGGCTAGCGGGAGTAGTTGATGAGCAGTTCTTC. As protein: CASSLGLAGVVDEQFF.

The chain is built from TRBV11-2 and TRBJ2-3, with 7 bases matching TRBD1. The CDR3 length is 17 residues. Germline V CDR1 and CDR2: SGHAT, FQNNGV. V was clipped by 4 bases and J by 4 bases; unmatched bases: 14. In DNA, the CDR3 is TGTGCCAGCAGCTCAAAGGCCGACAGGGTCGGGGCAGATACGCAGTATTTT. Translating it yields CASSSKADRVGADTQYF.

The chain uses TRBV28 and TRBJ1-4; 8 bases fit TRBD1. This CDR3 contains 14 residues. Germline V CDR1 and CDR2: MDHEN, SYDVKM. V gave up 2 bases and J gave up 8 bases; unmatched junction bases: 4. The CDR3 sequence is CASSLRTGKEKLFF. The CDR3 nucleotides read TGTGCCAGCAGTTTAAGGACAGGGAAAGAAAAACTGTTTTTT.

This clone was counted a few times. The chain couples TRBV10-3 to TRBJ1-2; 8 bases are shared with TRBD1. The length of the CDR3 is 14 residues. Germline V gene sequence: CDR1 ENHRY, CDR2 SYGVKD. J gave up 5 bases and V 2 bases, and 4 bases lay outside the gene matches. CDR3 sequence reads: CAISEDRGGYGYTF. The CDR3 nucleotides read TGTGCCATCAGTGAGGACAGGGGTGGATATGGCTACACCTTC.

V and J are TRBV29-1 and TRBJ1-2; tentative D call: TRBD1 (6 bases). The germline V gene encodes CDR1 SQVTM and CDR2 ANQGSEA. The CDR3 loop spans 15 amino acids. Trimming removed 0 bases from V and 8 bases from J, with 19 bases in between. CDR3 nucleotide sequence: TGCAGCGTTGAAGAGGGGGCAGGCCTTTGGTCGGGCTACACCTTC. It encodes CSVEEGAGLWSGYTF.